These 13 T cell receptor beta chains came from one sample sequenced in a study of blood T cell repertoires in COVID-19. The assay was immunoSEQ multiplex PCR, and TCRdb's table has in-frame clones only and misses some. The sample includes 190,000 or so clones, roughly 86% seen only once; the top ten take about 2.5%. The sample consisted of peripheral blood. These receptors were taken from a man aged 40-49 years with active or convalescent COVID-19.

This chain links TRBV19 with TRBJ1-3; D might be TRBD1 (6 bases). Germline V CDR1 and CDR2: LNHDA, SQIVND (reference sequence). This CDR3 has 16 amino acids. Deletions cut 1 base from V and 1 base from J, with 11 bases between. The CDR3 loop reads CASSIGGTRSGNTIYF. CDR3 nucleotide sequence: TGTGCCAGTAGTATAGGGGGGACAAGATCTGGAAACACCATATATTTT. The whole variable domain, remainder taken from reference TRBV19 and TRBJ1-3, is DGGITQSPKYLFRKEGQNVTLSCEQNLNHDAMYWYRQDPGQGLRLIYYSQIVNDFQKGDIAEGYSVSREKKESFPLTVTSAQKNPTAFYLCASSIGGTRSGNTIYFGEGSWLTVV.

This chain links TRBV5-8 with TRBJ2-1; D remains ambiguous. This CDR3 has 14 amino acids. The V end was cut by 2 bases, the J end by 4 bases, with 10 bases between. Germline CDR1 and CDR2: SGHTS and YDEGEE. The CDR3 nucleotides are TGTGCCAGCAGCTTTCGTACGGTTTACAATGAGCAGTTCTTC. Translating gives CASSFRTVYNEQFF.

The gene calls are TRBV19 and TRBJ2-2; D ambiguous. This CDR3 region has 12 residues. Looked up from germline, CDR1 is LNHDA and CDR2 is SQIVND (reference sequence). The V and J ends lost 4 bases and 8 bases respectively, with 8 bases between them. In DNA, the CDR3 is TGTGCCAGTAGTAGGCTCGGGGGGGAGCTGTTTTTT. Amino acids: CASSRLGGELFF.

This clone was picked up many times. The chain uses TRBV5-1 and TRBJ2-7, with TRBD1 matching 7 bases. The CDR3 extends over 15 amino acids. V shed 3 bases, J shed 4 bases, and the junction held 10 bases outside the gene matches. In germline, CDR1 is SGHRS, CDR2 YFSETQ. In DNA, the CDR3 is TGCGCCAGCAGCTCGACCGGGACAGACGATTACGAGCAGTACTTC. It codes for CASSSTGTDDYEQYF.

V gene TRBV12-5 combines with J gene TRBJ2-3; D is unclear. The CDR3 is made up of 13 amino acids. Trimming left V 6 bases short and J 0 bases short, with 7 bases between. From germline, CDR1 is LGHNT and CDR2 FRNRAP. CDR3 sequence (DNA): TGTGCTAGTGGCCCGTCTAGCACAGATACGCAGTATTTT. Translation gives CASGPSSTDTQYF.

The J gene is TRBJ1-4, the V gene TRBV7-9; D unresolved. V lost 2 bases and J lost 5, with 15 bases in between. Germline CDR1 reads SEHNR; CDR2 reads FQNEAQ (reference sequence). The CDR3 covers 16 residues. The CDR3 is CASSLHPGEPNEKLFF. CDR3 in DNA: TGTGCCAGCAGCTTACATCCGGGAGAACCGAATGAAAAACTGTTTTTT.

The chain is built from TRBV7-6 and TRBJ2-2, with 9 bases aligning to TRBD1. Germline V CDR1 and CDR2: SGHVS, FNYEAQ. Germline trimming cut 2 bases from V and 5 bases from J; bases unmatched to any gene: 18. The CDR3 has 20 residues. CDR3 in amino acids: CASSLLGGSGQGFWTGELFF. The CDR3 DNA reads as TGTGCCAGCAGCTTACTGGGCGGGTCGGGACAGGGTTTTTGGACCGGGGAGCTGTTTTTT.

This clone was detected only once. The V and J genes are TRBV10-1 and TRBJ2-3; possible D gene TRBD2, 5 bases. Germline CDR1 is WNHNN and CDR2 is SYGVQD (reference sequence). Trimming removed 0 bases at V and 6 bases at J, with 13 bases between. The CDR3 has 15 residues. CDR3 DNA sequence: TGCGCCAGCAGTGAGTCCGGGATCGCAGCGGATACGCAGTATTTT. Its protein is CASSESGIAADTQYF.

The V call is TRBV7-9, the J call TRBJ1-5; TRBD1 agrees at 11 bases. CDR1 is SEHNR, CDR2 FQNEAQ, per germline (reference sequence). This CDR3 spans 14 amino acids. With V trimmed by 5 bases and J by 6 bases, 3 bases remained unmatched. The CDR3 region is CASSPGTGGQPQHF. CDR3 coding DNA: TGTGCCAGCAGCCCCGGGACAGGGGGTCAGCCCCAGCATTTT.

This clone appeared a single time. The chain couples TRBV5-4 to TRBJ2-2; 8 nucleotides agree with TRBD1. The CDR3 has 16 residues. CDR1 and CDR2 (germline): SGHNT, YYREEE (reference sequence). Germline trimming cut 3 bases from V and 5 bases from J; bases unmatched to any gene: 9. CDR3 region: CASSSRTGSSTGELFF. As DNA, the CDR3 is TGTGCCAGCAGCTCGCGGACAGGGAGTTCTACCGGGGAGCTGTTTTTT.

The rearrangement links TRBV27 to TRBJ2-5; 9 positions agree with TRBD2. CDR3 length equals 16 residues. Germline-derived CDR1 and CDR2 are MNHEY and SMNVEV (reference sequence). V lost 1 base and J lost 0; bases outside the gene matches: 3. As DNA, the CDR3 is TGTGCCAGCAGTTTATATGCGGGGGGGGACCAAGAGACCCAGTACTTC. The encoded protein is CASSLYAGGDQETQYF.

CDR3 loop: CASTGARETQYF. CDR3 nucleotide sequence: TGTGCCAGCACCGGGGCCCGGGAGACCCAGTACTTC. The chain recombines TRBV7-9 with TRBJ2-5; D may correspond to TRBD1 or TRBD2 (5 bases each). The germline V gene has CDR1 SEHNR and CDR2 FQNEAQ (reference sequence). With 7 bases removed from V and 5 bases from J, the gap between germline ends came to 11 bases. CDR3 length: 12 residues.

This clone was seen a handful of times. This chain uses TRBV28 with TRBJ1-5; D gene uncertain. Germline loops: CDR1 MDHEN, CDR2 SYDVKM. Trimming cost V 1 base and J 0 bases, with 4 bases left between them. The CDR3 sequence is 14 residues long. CDR3 in DNA: TGTGCCAGCAGTTTATCGGGTAGCAATCAGCCCCAGCATTTT. Translation: CASSLSGSNQPQHF.